In its sample, the clone carrying this T cell receptor beta chain was seen a few times. Its antigen is still unknown. This specimen comes from a study of T cell repertoires in cytomegalovirus infection. Study information: Alongside well-studied HLA-B-restricted CMV epitopes, recently identified HLA-C-restricted CMV epitopes were also used. Study-level points and caveats: Summed frequency of shared TCR beta families picked out CMV carriers who also had the relevant HLA.

This CDR3 is built from 15 residues. Deletions cut 5 bases from V and 0 bases from J, with 8 bases between. Germline V gene sequence: CDR1 LNHDA, CDR2 SQIVND (reference sequence). One entry per CDR3 protein results from TCRdb running MiXCR on the reads. The repertoire holds a few hundred thousand distinct CDR3 sequences, with about 40% as singletons. V gene TRBV19 combines with J gene TRBJ2-6, with no clear D. The specimen comprised cultured PBMCs, sampled from culture after CMV antigen stimulation. The TCR was taken from a human donor in good health (CMV status not recorded). Some clones in this sample may be carry-over from other donors' samples. The CDR3 is CASSAESSGANVLTF. CDR3 DNA: TGTGCCAGTAGTGCCGAAAGCTCTGGGGCCAACGTCCTGACTTTC.